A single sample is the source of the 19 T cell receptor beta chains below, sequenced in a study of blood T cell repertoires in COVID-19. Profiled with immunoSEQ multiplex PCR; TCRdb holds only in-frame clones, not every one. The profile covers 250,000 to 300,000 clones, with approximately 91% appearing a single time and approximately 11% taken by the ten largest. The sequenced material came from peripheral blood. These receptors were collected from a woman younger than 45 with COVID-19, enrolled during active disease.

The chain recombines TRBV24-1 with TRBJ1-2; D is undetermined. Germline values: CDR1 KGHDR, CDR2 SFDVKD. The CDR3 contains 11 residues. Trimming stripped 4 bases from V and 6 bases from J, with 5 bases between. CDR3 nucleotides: TGTGCCACCAGTGACTCTAATGGCTACACCTTC. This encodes CATSDSNGYTF.

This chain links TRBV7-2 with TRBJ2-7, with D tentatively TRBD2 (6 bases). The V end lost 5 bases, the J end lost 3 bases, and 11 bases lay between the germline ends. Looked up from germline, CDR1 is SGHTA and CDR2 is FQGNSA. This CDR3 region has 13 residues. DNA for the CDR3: TGTGCCAGCAGCGTGGAGGGCCGCTACGAGCAGTACTTC. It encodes CASSVEGRYEQYF.

CDR3 nucleotides: TGTGCCAGTAGTATAGCAGGCCGGGGAGGAGAAAAACTGTTTTTT. It specifies CASSIAGRGGEKLFF. The rearrangement joins TRBV19 to TRBJ1-4; D is unresolved. Trimming pared 1 base from V and 8 bases from J, leaving 14 bases between. The CDR3 is 15 residues long. From germline, CDR1 is LNHDA and CDR2 SQIVND (reference sequence).

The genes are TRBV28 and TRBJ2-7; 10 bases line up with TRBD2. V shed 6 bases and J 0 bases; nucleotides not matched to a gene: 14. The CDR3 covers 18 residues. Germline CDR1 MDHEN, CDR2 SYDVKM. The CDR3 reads CASSSGPVAGGNSYEQYF. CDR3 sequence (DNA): TGTGCCAGCAGCTCCGGCCCCGTAGCGGGAGGCAACTCCTACGAGCAGTACTTC.

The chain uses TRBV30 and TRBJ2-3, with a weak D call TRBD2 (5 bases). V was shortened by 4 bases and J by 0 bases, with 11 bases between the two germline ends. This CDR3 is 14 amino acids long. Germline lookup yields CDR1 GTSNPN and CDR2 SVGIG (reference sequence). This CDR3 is CAWTAGPSTDTQYF. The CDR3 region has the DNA TGTGCCTGGACGGCGGGTCCAAGCACAGATACGCAGTATTTT.

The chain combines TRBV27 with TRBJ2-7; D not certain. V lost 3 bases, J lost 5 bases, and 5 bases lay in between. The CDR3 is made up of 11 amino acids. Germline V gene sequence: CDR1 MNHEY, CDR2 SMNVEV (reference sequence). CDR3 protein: CASSLENEQYF. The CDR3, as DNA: TGTGCCAGCAGTTTGGAGAACGAGCAGTACTTC.

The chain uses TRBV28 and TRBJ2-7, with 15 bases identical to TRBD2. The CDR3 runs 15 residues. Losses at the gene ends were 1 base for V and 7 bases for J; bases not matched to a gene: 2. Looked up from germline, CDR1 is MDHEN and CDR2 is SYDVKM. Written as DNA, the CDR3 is TGTGCCAGCAGTTTATTGGGACTAGCGGGAGGAGAGCAGTACTTC. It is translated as CASSLLGLAGGEQYF.

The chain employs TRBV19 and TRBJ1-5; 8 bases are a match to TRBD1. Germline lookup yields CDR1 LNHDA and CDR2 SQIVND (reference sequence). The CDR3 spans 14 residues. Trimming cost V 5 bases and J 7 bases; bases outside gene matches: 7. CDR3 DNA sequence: TGTGCCAGTAGTGCTGGACAGGGTGGGCAGCCCCAGCATTTT. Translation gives CASSAGQGGQPQHF.

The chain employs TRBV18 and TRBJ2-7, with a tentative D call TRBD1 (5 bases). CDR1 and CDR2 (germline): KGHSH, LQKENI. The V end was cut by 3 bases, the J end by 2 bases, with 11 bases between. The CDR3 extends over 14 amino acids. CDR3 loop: CASSPQGYPYEQYF. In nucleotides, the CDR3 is TGTGCCAGCTCACCCCAGGGCTATCCCTACGAGCAGTACTTC.

For the CDR3, the DNA is TGTGCCAGCAGTACAGGGGGGCATCAGCCCCAGCATTTT. Its translation is CASSTGGHQPQHF. The chain has TRBV14 and TRBJ1-5; 8 bases are shared with TRBD1. Losses at the gene ends were 6 bases for V and 5 bases for J; bases not matched to a gene: 3. This CDR3 is built from 13 residues. CDR1 and CDR2 from the germline V gene are SGHDN and FVKESK.

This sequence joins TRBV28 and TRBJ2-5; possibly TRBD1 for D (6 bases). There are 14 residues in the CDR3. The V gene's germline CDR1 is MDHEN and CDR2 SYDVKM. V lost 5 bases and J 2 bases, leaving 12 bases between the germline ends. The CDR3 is CASSEQGGQETQYF. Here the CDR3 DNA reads TGTGCCAGCAGTGAACAGGGTGGACAAGAGACCCAGTACTTC. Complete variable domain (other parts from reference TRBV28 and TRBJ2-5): DVKVTQSSRYLVKRTGEKVFLECVQDMDHENMFWYRQDPGLGLRLIYFSYDVKMKEKGDIPEGYSVSREKKERFSLILESASTNQTSMYLCASSEQGGQETQYFGPGTRLLVL.

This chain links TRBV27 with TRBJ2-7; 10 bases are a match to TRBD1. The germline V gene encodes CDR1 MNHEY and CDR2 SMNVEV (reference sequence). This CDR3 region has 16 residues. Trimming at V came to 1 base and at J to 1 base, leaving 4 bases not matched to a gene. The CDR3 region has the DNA TGTGCCAGCAGTTTATTTCCGGGACAGGGGTCCTACGAGCAGTACTTC. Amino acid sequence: CASSLFPGQGSYEQYF.

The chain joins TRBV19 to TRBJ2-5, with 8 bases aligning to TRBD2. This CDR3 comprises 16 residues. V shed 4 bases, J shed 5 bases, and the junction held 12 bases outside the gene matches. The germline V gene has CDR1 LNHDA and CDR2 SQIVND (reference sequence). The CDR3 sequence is CASSNAAAGVWETQYF. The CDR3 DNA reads TGTGCCAGTAGTAATGCGGCAGCGGGAGTGTGGGAGACCCAGTACTTC.

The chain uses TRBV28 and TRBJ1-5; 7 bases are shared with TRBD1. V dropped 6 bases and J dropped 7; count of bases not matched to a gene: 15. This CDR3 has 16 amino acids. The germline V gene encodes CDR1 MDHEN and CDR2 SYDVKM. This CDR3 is CASSPAAGGVRQPQHF. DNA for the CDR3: TGTGCCAGCAGCCCAGCGGCAGGGGGTGTGAGGCAGCCCCAGCATTTT.

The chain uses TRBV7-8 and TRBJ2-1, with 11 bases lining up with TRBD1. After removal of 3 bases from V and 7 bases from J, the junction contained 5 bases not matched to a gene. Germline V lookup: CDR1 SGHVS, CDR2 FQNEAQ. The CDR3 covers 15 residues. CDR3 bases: TGTGCCAGCAGCTTGGGACAGGGGGGAAAGAATGAGCAGTTCTTC. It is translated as CASSLGQGGKNEQFF.

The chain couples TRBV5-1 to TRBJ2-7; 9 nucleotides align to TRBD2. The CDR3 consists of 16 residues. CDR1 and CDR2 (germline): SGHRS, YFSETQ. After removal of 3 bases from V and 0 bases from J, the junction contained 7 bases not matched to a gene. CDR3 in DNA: TGCGCCAGCAGCTCGCGCGGGGGGGGCCCCTCCTACGAGCAGTACTTC. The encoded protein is CASSSRGGGPSYEQYF.

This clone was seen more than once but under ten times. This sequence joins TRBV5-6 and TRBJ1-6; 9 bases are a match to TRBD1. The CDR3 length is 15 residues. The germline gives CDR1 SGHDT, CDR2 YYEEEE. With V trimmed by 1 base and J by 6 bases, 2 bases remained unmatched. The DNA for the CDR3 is TGTGCCAGCAGCTTGTGGGACAGGGTTAATTCACCCCTCCACTTT. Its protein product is CASSLWDRVNSPLHF.

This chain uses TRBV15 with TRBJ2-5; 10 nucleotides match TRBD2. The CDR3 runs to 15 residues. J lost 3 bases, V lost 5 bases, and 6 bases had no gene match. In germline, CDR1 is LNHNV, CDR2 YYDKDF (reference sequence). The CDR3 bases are TGTGCCACCAGCCGCAGACTAGCGGGTAAAGAGACCCAGTACTTC. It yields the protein CATSRRLAGKETQYF.

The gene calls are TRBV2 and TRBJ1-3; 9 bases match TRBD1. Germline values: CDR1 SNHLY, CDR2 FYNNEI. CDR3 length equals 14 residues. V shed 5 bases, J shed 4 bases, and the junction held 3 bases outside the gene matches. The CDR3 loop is CASSSQGAGNTIYF. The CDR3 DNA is TGTGCCAGCAGTTCACAGGGGGCCGGAAACACCATATATTTT.